This record concerns one T cell receptor beta chain sequence. What it binds is unknown. V lost 2 bases and J lost 8, with 16 bases in between. CDR1 is SQVTM and CDR2 is ANQGSEA in the germline V gene. The CDR3 covers 14 residues. Primers included in the PCR were 60 Vbeta and 13 Jbeta primers. Produced via immunoSEQ multiplex PCR; TCRdb's table is partial and in-frame only. Among 150,000 to 200,000 clones listed, about 79% were seen once. These data are taken from a study of cytomegalovirus exposure and HLA in healthy donors. In the study overall: Drawn from HLA-typed donors, about 85 million unique TCRs were held in an early data release. Study results and caveats: A missense variant in DCLRE1C was later tied to TCR beta V- and J-gene trimming. Researchers had no immune exposure information except CMV serostatus available.

The clonotype was recovered from a man aged 45 to 65 in good health and CMV-seropositive. The specimen was PBMCs. The chain employs TRBV29-1 and TRBJ2-1, with D possibly TRBD2 on 5 matching bases. In DNA, the CDR3 is TGCAGCGTTGAACCTTTAGCGAGGTGGGATGAGCAGTTCTTC. Its protein product is CSVEPLARWDEQFF.